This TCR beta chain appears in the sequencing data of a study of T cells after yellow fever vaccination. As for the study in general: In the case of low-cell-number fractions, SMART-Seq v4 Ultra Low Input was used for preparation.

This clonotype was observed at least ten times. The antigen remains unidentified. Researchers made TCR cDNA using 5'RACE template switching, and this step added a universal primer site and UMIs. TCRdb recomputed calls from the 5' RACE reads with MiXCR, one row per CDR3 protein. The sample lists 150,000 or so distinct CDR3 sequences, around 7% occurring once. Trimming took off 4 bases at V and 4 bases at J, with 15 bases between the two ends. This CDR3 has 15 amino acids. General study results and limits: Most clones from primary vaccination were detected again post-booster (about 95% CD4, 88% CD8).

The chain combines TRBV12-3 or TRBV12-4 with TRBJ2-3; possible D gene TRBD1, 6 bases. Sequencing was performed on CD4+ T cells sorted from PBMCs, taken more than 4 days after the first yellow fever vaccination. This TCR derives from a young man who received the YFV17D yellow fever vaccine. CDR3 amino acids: CASSSSRGEADTQYF. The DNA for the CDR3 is TGTGCCAGCAGTTCTAGCAGGGGTGAGGCAGATACGCAGTATTTT.